What follows is one T cell receptor (beta chain) and its context. Its antigen is undetermined. Each CDR3 protein gets one entry after TCRdb re-called the reads with MiXCR. The sample includes 900,000 to 950,000 distinct CDR3 sequences, 31% of them seen just once. V was shortened by 8 bases and J by 3 bases, with 14 bases between the two germline ends. Germline V CDR1 and CDR2: SGHTA, FQGNSA. There are 14 residues in the CDR3. The data belong to a study of T cell repertoires in cytomegalovirus infection. Study-level information: Both CMV infection and a matching HLA type were indicated by public TCR beta signatures.

The TCR sequence derives from a human donor in good health (CMV status not recorded). Some clones in this sample may be carry-over from other donors' samples. The J gene is TRBJ1-5, the V gene TRBV7-2, with D uncertain. The sample consisted of cultured CD8+ T cells from PBMCs, taken from culture after CMV antigen stimulation. The CDR3 DNA reads TGTGCCAGCCCTCCGGGTAACGACAATCAGCCCCAGCATTTT. Translating gives CASPPGNDNQPQHF.